This TCR beta chain originates from a study of technical replicates of blood from four donors. The protocol was immunoSEQ multiplex PCR, while the TCRdb copy is restricted to in-frame clones and leaves out a portion. Of approximately 73,000 clones listed, around 92% are singletons. This CDR3 spans 15 amino acids. Germline lookup yields CDR1 MDHEN and CDR2 SYDVKM. V shed 5 bases, J shed 5 bases, and the junction held 9 bases outside the gene matches. Sequencing input: T cells isolated from PBMCs. This sequence originates from a human donor in good health. V and J are TRBV28 and TRBJ2-1, with 7 bases matching TRBD1. This CDR3 is CASSISRDRHNEQFF. The CDR3, as DNA: TGTGCCAGCAGTATATCCCGGGACAGACACAATGAGCAGTTCTTC.